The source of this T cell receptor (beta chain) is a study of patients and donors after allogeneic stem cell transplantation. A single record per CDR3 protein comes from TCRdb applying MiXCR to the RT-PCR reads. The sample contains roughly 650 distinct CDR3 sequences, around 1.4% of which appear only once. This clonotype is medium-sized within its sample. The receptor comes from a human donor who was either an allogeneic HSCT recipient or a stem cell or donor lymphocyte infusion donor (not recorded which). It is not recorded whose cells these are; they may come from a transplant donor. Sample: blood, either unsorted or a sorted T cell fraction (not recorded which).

Here the CDR3 reads CASSLGGRQQFF. The CDR3, as DNA: TGTGCCAGCAGCTTGGGAGGGAGACAGCAGTTCTTC. The V call is TRBV5-6, the J call TRBJ2-1, with D perhaps matching TRBD2 (5 bases). Trimming removed 0 bases from V and 11 bases from J, with 9 bases in between. The CDR3 runs to 12 residues. Germline-derived CDR1 and CDR2 are SGHDT and YYEEEE.